Described below is a single TCR beta chain sequence and its context. TCRdb's copy holds only in-frame clones and misses some; the assay was immunoSEQ multiplex PCR. The table records roughly 410,000 clones, about 91% of them present only once. The sample comes from a study of blood T cell repertoires in COVID-19. The germline V gene has CDR1 SGHTA and CDR2 FQGTGA. The CDR3 covers 12 residues. The V gene lost 4 bases and the J gene lost 5 bases, with 8 bases spanning the gap. The gene calls are TRBV7-3 and TRBJ2-5, with no clear D. Sample: peripheral blood. The sequence was obtained from a woman aged 35 to 49 with COVID-19, enrolled during active disease. Written as DNA, the CDR3 is TGTGCCAGCAGCTCCCTCGGGGAGACCCAGTACTTC. Translation gives CASSSLGETQYF.